The 4 T cell receptor beta chains presented below share a single source sample, sequenced in a study of CD8+CD57+ T cells in acquired aplastic anemia. Genomic DNA served as template for TCR beta VDJ and CDR3 profiling. In TCRdb, the reads were re-called with MiXCR into one record per CDR3 protein. The table has around 400,000 distinct CDR3 sequences, 65% to 80% seen once; the top ten hold 3% to 4.5%. Material: sorted CD4+, CD8+, or CD8+CD57+ T cells (not recorded which) from PBMCs. These TCRs come from a human donor in good health, serving as a control.

As concerns this clonotype: A much larger clone lies one base from this, so it may be a read error. The chain combines TRBV27 with TRBJ2-7, with D possibly being TRBD1 or TRBD2 (5 bases each). This CDR3 region has 16 residues. CDR1 and CDR2 (germline): MNHEY, SMNVEV (reference sequence). The CDR3 DNA follows: TGTGCCAGCAGTTTATACGGGACCTCTGTCTCCTACGAGCAGCACTTC. The encoded protein is CASSLYGTSVSYEQHF.

V usage is TRBV15 and J usage is TRBJ1-4, with D unresolved. V was shortened by 2 bases and J by 1 base, with 8 bases between the two germline ends. The germline V gene encodes CDR1 LNHNV and CDR2 YYDKDF (reference sequence). The CDR3 is 15 residues long. This CDR3 reads CATSRWIGTNEKLFF. The CDR3 DNA reads TGTGCCACCAGCAGATGGATAGGAACTAATGAAAAACTGTTTTTT. Full variable domain (outside the CDR3, taken from reference TRBV15 and TRBJ1-4): DAMVIQNPRYQVTQFGKPVTLSCSQTLNHNVMYWYQQKSSQAPKLLFHYYDKDFNNEADTPDNFQSRRPNTSFCFLDIRSPGLGDTAMYLCATSRWIGTNEKLFFGSGTQLSVL.

This clonotype was counted between two and nine times. Its ends do not fully match the called genes, so a read error is possible. The chain has TRBV7-6 and TRBJ2-3; a possible D gene is TRBD2 (5 bases). This CDR3 contains 14 residues. Germline CDR1 and CDR2: SGHVS and FNYEAQ. The CDR3 protein is CASSLASDWIQYFF. The CDR3 coding sequence is TGTGCCAGCAGCTTAGCGTCGGACTGGATCCAGTACTTCTTT.

About this clonotype itself: Germline is not matched at one junction end, which may reflect a read error. The chain joins TRBV19 to TRBJ1-4; D is uncertain. The CDR3 spans 14 residues. Germline loops: CDR1 LNHDA, CDR2 SQIVND (reference sequence). Written as DNA, the CDR3 is TGCGCCAGTAGTATACCCTACTTCAATGAAGAACTGTTTTTT. This sequence encodes CASSIPYFNEELFF.